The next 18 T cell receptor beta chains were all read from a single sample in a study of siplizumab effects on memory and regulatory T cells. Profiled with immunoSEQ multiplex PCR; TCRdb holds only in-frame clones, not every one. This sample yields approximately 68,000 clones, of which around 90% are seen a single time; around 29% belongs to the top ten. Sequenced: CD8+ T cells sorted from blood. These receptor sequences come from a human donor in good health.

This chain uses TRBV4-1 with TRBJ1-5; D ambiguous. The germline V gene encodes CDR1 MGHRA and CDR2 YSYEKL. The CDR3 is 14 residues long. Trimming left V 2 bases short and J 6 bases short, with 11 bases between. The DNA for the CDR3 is TGCGCCAGCAGCCAATCCCCGCGGGGTCAGCCCCAGCATTTT. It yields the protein CASSQSPRGQPQHF.

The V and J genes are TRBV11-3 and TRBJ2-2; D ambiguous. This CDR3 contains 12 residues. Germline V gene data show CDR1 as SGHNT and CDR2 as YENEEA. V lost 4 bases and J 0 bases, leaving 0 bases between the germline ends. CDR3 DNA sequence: TGTGCCAGCAGCTCGAACACCGGGGAGCTGTTTTTT. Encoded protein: CASSSNTGELFF. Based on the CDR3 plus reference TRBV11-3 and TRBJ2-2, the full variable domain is EAGVVQSPRYKIIEKKQPVAFWCNPISGHNTLYWYLQNLGQGPELLIRYENEEAVDDSQLPKDRFSAERLKGVDSTLKIQPAELGDSAVYLCASSSNTGELFFGEGSRLTVL.

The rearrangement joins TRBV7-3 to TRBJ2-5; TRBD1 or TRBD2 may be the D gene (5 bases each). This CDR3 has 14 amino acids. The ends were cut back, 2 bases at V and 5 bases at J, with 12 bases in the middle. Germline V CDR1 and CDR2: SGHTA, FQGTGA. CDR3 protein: CASSLGGVEETQYF. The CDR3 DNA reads TGTGCCAGCAGCTTAGGGGGAGTAGAGGAGACCCAGTACTTC.

The CDR3 DNA follows: TGTGCCAGCAGCCCCTGGACTAGCGGGGGCACAGATACGCAGTATTTT. Its translation is CASSPWTSGGTDTQYF. The chain combines TRBV7-6 with TRBJ2-3; 12 positions match TRBD2. The J segment lost 1 base and the V segment lost 5 bases, leaving 4 bases of the junction unmatched. Germline CDR1 SGHVS, CDR2 FNYEAQ. This CDR3 is built from 16 residues.

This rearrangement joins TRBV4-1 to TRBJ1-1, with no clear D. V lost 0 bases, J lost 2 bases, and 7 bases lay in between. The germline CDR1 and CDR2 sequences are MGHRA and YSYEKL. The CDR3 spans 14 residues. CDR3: CASSQDRPNTEAFF. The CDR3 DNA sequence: TGCGCCAGCAGCCAAGATCGGCCTAACACTGAAGCTTTCTTT.

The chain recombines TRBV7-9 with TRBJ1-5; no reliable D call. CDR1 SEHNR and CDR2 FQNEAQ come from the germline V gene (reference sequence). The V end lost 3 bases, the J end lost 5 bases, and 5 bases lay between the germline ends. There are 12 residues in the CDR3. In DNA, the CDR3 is TGTGCCAGCAGCTTGAAAGATCAGCCCCAGCATTTT. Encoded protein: CASSLKDQPQHF.

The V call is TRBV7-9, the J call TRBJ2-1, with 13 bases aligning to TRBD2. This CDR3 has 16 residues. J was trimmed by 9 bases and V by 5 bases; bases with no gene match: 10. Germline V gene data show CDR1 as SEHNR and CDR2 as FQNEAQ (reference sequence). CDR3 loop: CASSPEGTSGTLEQFF. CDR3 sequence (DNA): TGTGCCAGCAGCCCCGAGGGGACTAGCGGGACTCTTGAGCAGTTCTTC.

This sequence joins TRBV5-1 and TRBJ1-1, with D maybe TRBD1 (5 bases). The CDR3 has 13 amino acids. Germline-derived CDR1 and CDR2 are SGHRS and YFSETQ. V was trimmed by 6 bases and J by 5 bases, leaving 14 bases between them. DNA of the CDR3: TGCGCCAGCACCCACTCCGGGGGGACTGAAGCTTTCTTT. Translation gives CASTHSGGTEAFF. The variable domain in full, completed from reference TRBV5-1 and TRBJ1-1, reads KAGVTQTPRYLIKTRGQQVTLSCSPISGHRSVSWYQQTPGQGLQFLFEYFSETQRNKGNFPGRFSGRQFSNSRSEMNVSTLELGDSALYLCASTHSGGTEAFFGQGTRLTVV.

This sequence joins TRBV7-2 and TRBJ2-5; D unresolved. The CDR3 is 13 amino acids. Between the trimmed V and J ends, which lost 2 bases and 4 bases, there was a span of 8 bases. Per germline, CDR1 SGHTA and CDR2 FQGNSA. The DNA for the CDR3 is TGTGCCAGCAGCTTACACGGCGGAGAGACCCAGTACTTC. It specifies CASSLHGGETQYF.

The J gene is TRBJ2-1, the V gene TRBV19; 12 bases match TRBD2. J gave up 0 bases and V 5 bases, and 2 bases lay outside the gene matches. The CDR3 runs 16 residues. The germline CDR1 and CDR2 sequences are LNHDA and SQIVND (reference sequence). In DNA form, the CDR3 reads TGTGCCAGTAGTCTGGGACTAGCGGGCTCCTACAATGAGCAGTTCTTC. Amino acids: CASSLGLAGSYNEQFF.

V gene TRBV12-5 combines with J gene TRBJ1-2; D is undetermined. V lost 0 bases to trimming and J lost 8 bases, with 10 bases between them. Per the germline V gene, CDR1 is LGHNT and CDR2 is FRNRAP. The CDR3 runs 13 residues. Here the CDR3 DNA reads TGTGCTAGTGGTTTGGTAACGGTAATGGGCTACACCTTC. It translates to CASGLVTVMGYTF.

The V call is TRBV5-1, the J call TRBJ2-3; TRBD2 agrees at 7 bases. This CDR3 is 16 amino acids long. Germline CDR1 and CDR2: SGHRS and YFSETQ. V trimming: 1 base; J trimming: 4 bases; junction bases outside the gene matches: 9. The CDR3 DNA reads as TGCGCCAGCAGCTTGAGCGGACTAGAATCATCAGATACGCAGTATTTT. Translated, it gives CASSLSGLESSDTQYF.

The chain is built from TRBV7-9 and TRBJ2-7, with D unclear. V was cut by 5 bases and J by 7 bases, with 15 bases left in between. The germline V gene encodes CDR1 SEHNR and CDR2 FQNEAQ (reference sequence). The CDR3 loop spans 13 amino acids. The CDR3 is CASSGGPGREQYF. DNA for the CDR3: TGTGCCAGCAGCGGTGGTCCTGGGCGGGAGCAGTACTTC.

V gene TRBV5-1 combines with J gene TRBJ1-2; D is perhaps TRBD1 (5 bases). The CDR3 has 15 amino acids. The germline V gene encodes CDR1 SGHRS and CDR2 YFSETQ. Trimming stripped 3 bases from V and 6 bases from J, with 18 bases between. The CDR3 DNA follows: TGCGCCAGCAGCTCCACCTGGGGGGACTGGAATGGCTACACCTTC. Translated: CASSSTWGDWNGYTF.

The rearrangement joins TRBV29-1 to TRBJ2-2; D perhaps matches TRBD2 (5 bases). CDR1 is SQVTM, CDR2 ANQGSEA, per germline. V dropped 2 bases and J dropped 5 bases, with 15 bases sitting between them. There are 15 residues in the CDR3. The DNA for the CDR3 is TGCAGCGTTGAATTATCGGGGTGGTTGACCGGGGAGCTGTTTTTT. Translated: CSVELSGWLTGELFF.

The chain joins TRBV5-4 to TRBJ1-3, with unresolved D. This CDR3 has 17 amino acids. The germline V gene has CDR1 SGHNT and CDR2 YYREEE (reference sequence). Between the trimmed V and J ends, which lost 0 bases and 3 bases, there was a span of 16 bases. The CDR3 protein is CASSLVGVGELGNTIYF. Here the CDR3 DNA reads TGTGCCAGCAGCTTGGTTGGGGTCGGCGAACTTGGAAACACCATATATTTT.

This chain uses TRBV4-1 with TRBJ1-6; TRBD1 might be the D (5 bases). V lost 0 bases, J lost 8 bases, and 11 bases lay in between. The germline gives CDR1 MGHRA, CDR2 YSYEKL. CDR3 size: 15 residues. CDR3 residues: CASSQDTGRDSPLHF. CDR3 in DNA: TGCGCCAGCAGCCAAGACACAGGACGAGATTCACCCCTCCACTTT.

The CDR3 reads CASSITMNTEAFF. The CDR3 DNA sequence: TGTGCCAGTAGTATAACAATGAACACTGAAGCTTTCTTT. The V call is TRBV19, the J call TRBJ1-1; no definite D call. The length of the CDR3 is 13 residues. Trimming removed 2 bases at V and 0 bases at J, with 4 bases between. CDR1 and CDR2 (germline): LNHDA, SQIVND (reference sequence).